The clone carrying this T cell receptor (beta chain) was detected only a few times. Its target is unknown. MiXCR, run by TCRdb on the RT-PCR reads, gives a single entry per CDR3 protein. This table has more than 450,000 distinct CDR3 sequences, around 8% appearing once. These data are taken from a study of response to subunit inactivated influenza vaccine. Overall study results and limits: The authors suggested that every seasonal influenza vaccination recruits few new T cells.

Germline V gene data show CDR1 as DFQATT and CDR2 as SNEGSKA (reference sequence). V was clipped by 0 bases and J by 6 bases; unmatched bases: 8. CDR3 length: 15 amino acids. The sample was PBMCs from blood, taken around 2 years after vaccination. The receptor was derived from a man between 50 and 69 years old who received an inactivated influenza vaccine. The chain has TRBV20-1 and TRBJ2-5, with TRBD1 identical over 9 bases. In DNA form, the CDR3 reads TGCAGTGCTAGAGATCGTACAGGGGGCCGAAAGACCCAGTACTTC. Translating it yields CSARDRTGGRKTQYF.